This T cell receptor beta chain is drawn from a study of blood T cell repertoires in COVID-19. Across the whole study: The United States, Italy and Spain were the sources of the acute and convalescent COVID-19 samples. Sources were T cells, B-cell-depleted T cells, or PBMCs; the material itself was cDNA or gDNA.

Per the study methods: How many nucleated cells were present was estimated from reference gene primer amplification. TCRdb's copy holds only in-frame clones and misses some; the assay was immunoSEQ multiplex PCR. D and trimming were read from the DNA, whereas the V and J calls and clone size are those reported in that table. Among roughly 80,000 clones listed, around 74% were seen once. This CDR3 is 17 amino acids long. Trimming removed 0 bases at V and 2 bases at J, with 12 bases between. Germline CDR1 reads SGHDT; CDR2 reads YYEEEE. Sequences were obtained from peripheral blood. This chain connects TRBV5-6 to TRBJ2-6; D is perhaps TRBD1 (5 bases). The clonotype was recovered from a human donor in a cohort sampled during active COVID-19. DNA of the CDR3: TGTGCCAGCAGCTTGGTGCAGGGTATCCCTGGGGCCAACGTCCTGACTTTC. Translating it yields CASSLVQGIPGANVLTF.